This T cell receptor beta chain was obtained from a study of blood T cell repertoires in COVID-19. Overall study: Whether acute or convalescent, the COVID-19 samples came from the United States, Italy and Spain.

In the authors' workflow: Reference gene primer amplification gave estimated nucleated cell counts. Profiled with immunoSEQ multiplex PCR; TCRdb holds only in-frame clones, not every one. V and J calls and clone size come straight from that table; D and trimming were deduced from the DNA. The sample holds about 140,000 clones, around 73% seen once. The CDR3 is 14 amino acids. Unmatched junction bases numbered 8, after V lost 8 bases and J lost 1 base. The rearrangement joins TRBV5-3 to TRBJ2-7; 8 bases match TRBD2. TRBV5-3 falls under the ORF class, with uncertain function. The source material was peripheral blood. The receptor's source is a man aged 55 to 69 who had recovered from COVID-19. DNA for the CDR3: TGTGCCAGGAGGGGTGCGGGAGGTTCCTACGAGCAGTACTTC. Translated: CARRGAGGSYEQYF.